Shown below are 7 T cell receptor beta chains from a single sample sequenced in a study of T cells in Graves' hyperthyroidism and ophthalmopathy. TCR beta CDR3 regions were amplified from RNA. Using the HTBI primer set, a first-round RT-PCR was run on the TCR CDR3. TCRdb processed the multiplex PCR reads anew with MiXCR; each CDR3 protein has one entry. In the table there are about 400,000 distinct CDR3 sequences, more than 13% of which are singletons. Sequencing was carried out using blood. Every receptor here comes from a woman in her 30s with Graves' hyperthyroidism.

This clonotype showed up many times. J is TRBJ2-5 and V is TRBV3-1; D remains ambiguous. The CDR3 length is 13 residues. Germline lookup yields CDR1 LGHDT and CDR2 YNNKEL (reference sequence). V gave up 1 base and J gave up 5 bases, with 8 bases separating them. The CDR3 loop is CASSQGGWETQYF. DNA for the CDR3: TGTGCCAGCAGCCAAGGAGGATGGGAGACCCAGTACTTC.

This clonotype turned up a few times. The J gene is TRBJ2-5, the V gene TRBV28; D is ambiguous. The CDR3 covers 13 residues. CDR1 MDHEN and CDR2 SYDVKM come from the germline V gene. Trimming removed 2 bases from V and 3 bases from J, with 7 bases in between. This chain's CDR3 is CASSLGAEETQYF. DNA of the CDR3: TGTGCCAGCAGTTTAGGAGCCGAAGAGACCCAGTACTTC.

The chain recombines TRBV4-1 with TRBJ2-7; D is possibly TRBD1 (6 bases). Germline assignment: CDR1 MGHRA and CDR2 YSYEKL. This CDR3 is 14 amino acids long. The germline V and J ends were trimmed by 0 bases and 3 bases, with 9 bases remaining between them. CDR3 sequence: CASSQEGAFYEQYF. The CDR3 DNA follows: TGCGCCAGCAGCCAAGAGGGGGCATTCTACGAGCAGTACTTC.

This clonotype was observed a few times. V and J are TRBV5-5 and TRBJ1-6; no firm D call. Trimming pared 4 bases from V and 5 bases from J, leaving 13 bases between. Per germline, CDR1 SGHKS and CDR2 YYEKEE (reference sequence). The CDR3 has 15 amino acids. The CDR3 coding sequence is TGTGCCAGCAGCGTCGAGGTTTATGATAATTCACCCCTCCACTTT. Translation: CASSVEVYDNSPLHF.

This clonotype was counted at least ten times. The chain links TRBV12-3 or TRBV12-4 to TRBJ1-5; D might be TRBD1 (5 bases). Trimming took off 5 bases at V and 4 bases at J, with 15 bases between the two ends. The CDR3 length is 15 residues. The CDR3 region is CASSPDSRRNQPQHF. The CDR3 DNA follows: TGTGCCAGCAGTCCTGACAGCCGGCGAAATCAGCCCCAGCATTTT.

This chain's CDR3 is CASSQDEGLGGYTF. Written as DNA, the CDR3 is TGCGCCAGCAGCCAAGATGAGGGTTTGGGAGGCTACACCTTC. The chain carries TRBV4-1 and TRBJ1-2; D is ambiguous. Trimming took 0 bases from V and 8 from J, leaving 13 bases between them. The CDR3 sequence is 14 residues long. CDR1 MGHRA and CDR2 YSYEKL come from the germline V gene.

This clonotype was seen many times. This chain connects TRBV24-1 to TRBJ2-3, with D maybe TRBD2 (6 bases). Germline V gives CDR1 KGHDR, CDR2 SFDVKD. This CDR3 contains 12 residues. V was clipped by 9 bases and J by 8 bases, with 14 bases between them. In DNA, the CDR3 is TGTGCCACCCAAGTCCGGGGGAGTACGCAGTATTTT. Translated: CATQVRGSTQYF.